This T cell receptor beta chain was profiled in a study of beta chain features in type 1 diabetes. Findings of the study overall: In comparison with healthy donors, patients had naive, central memory and Treg TCRB repertoires that appeared more similar.

The authors sorted CD4+ naive, central memory, regulatory and stem cell-like memory cells via CD45RO/CCR7/CD25/CD127/CD95/CD27. The investigators reverse transcribed all of the isolated RNA, so they sequenced expressed TCRB transcripts. Profiling relied on immunoSEQ multiplex PCR, and the TCRdb table lists in-frame clones only, not all of them. The table includes some 150,000 clones, under 60% detected once. The table lists this clone with a few counts. What it binds is not known. The trim removed 5 bases at V and 5 bases at J, leaving 10 bases unmatched. CDR3 length: 15 amino acids. Germline CDR1 SGHTA, CDR2 FQGTGA.

The origin of this receptor is a man aged 18 to 35 in good health. The rearrangement joins TRBV7-3 to TRBJ2-7; TRBD1 matches at 9 bases. Sample: Tregs from blood. The CDR3 DNA is TGTGCCAGCAGCCCCACGGGACAGGGTTTCGACGAGCAGTACTTC. It encodes CASSPTGQGFDEQYF.